A single sample is the source of the 12 T cell receptor beta chains below, sequenced in a study of blood T cells in healthy people across ages. Combining a sample-barcoded 5' primer with a J-beta primer mix, a second PCR ran for about 7 to 11 cycles. One entry per CDR3 protein, called by TCRdb with MiXCR from the 5' RACE reads. The repertoire holds hundreds of thousands of distinct CDR3 sequences, about 36% seen once, with over 10% in the top ten. The sample taken for sequencing was blood. All receptors come from a man between 18 and 35 years old in good health.

The chain carries TRBV21-1 and TRBJ1-5. TRBV21-1 is assigned pseudogene status. This CDR3 spans 11 amino acids. CDR3 sequence reads: CASSISEPQHF. The CDR3 DNA reads as TGTGCCAGCAGCATTTCTGAGCCCCAGCATTTT.

This clonotype was detected only a few times. V is TRBV28 and J is TRBJ1-6; TRBD1 matches 8 bases. CDR1 MDHEN and CDR2 SYDVKM come from the germline V gene. There are 14 residues in the CDR3. The J segment lost 10 bases and the V segment lost 5 bases, leaving 7 bases of the junction unmatched. The CDR3 DNA follows: TGTGCCAGCAGTGTCGGGACAGGAGTGTCACCCCTCCACTTT. This codes for CASSVGTGVSPLHF.

This clonotype has at least ten counts. The V gene is TRBV20-1, the J gene TRBJ2-7; perhaps TRBD2 as D (5 bases). Germline V gene sequence: CDR1 DFQATT, CDR2 SNEGSKA (reference sequence). V lost 0 bases to trimming and J lost 4 bases, with 22 bases between them. The CDR3 has 17 residues. CDR3 loop: CSARDLYGISTTYEQYF. The CDR3, as DNA: TGCAGTGCTAGAGATTTATACGGGATTTCTACGACATACGAGCAGTACTTC.

This clonotype was counted between two and nine times. This chain links TRBV7-9 with TRBJ2-3, with TRBD2 matching over 7 bases. Germline CDR1 and CDR2: SEHNR and FQNEAQ (reference sequence). This CDR3 has 17 residues. Losses at the gene ends were 5 bases for V and 5 bases for J; bases not matched to a gene: 16. This chain's CDR3 is CASSHTPGGDNEDTQYF. In DNA form, the CDR3 reads TGTGCCAGCAGCCACACCCCTGGGGGGGATAACGAAGATACGCAGTATTTT.

V and J are TRBV28 and TRBJ1-4; D call uncertain. CDR3 length: 15 amino acids. Trimming stripped 6 bases from V and 4 bases from J, with 15 bases between. The germline V gene has CDR1 MDHEN and CDR2 SYDVKM. The CDR3 here is CASSPDGAVNEKLFF. CDR3 coding DNA: TGTGCCAGCAGCCCGGACGGTGCCGTTAATGAAAAACTGTTTTTT.

This clonotype was recorded many times. This chain joins TRBV20-1 and TRBJ2-1; D may be TRBD2 (6 bases). This CDR3 is built from 16 residues. V gave up 5 bases and J gave up 1 base, with 18 bases separating them. CDR1 is DFQATT and CDR2 is SNEGSKA in the germline V gene (reference sequence). CDR3 DNA: TGCAGTGCTTCCGACCCCCTCCTAGCGTCCTACAATGAGCAGTTCTTC. Protein sequence: CSASDPLLASYNEQFF.

The J gene is TRBJ1-1, the V gene TRBV28; D perhaps matches TRBD1 (5 bases). The CDR3 totals 16 residues. The V end lost 5 bases, the J end lost 3 bases, and 19 bases lay between the germline ends. CDR1 and CDR2 from the germline V gene are MDHEN and SYDVKM. The CDR3 DNA reads as TGTGCCAGCAGTCAGGACGGGGGTCGGAGGGACACTGAAGCTTTCTTT. Translated, it gives CASSQDGGRRDTEAFF.

The chain is built from TRBV9 and TRBJ2-1, with TRBD2 as a possible D gene (5 bases). Looked up from germline, CDR1 is SGDLS and CDR2 is YYNGEE. The CDR3 is made up of 16 amino acids. The V end lost 3 bases, the J end lost 3 bases, and 16 bases lay between the germline ends. As DNA, the CDR3 is TGTGCCAGCAGCGACGGTGAGGGCCCTTTCTACAATGAGCAGTTCTTC. As protein: CASSDGEGPFYNEQFF.

This clonotype was recorded once. The chain joins TRBV4-1 to TRBJ2-4; no clear D. The J call could be wrong; TRBJ2-7 is a better fit for the DNA end. CDR1 and CDR2 from the germline V gene are MGHRA and YSYEKL. The CDR3 has 15 residues. Here the CDR3 DNA reads TGCGCCAGCAGCCAAGTGGAACTTACCTACTACGAGCAGTACTTC. Residues: CASSQVELTYYEQYF.

V usage is TRBV5-1 and J usage is TRBJ2-1, with D maybe TRBD1 (5 bases). Germline lookup yields CDR1 SGHRS and CDR2 YFSETQ. The CDR3 has 13 residues. The V end was cut by 4 bases, the J end by 10 bases, with 15 bases between. The DNA for the CDR3 is TGCGCCAGCAGCGAAACAGGATACTACGAGCAGTTCTTC. This encodes CASSETGYYEQFF.

V usage is TRBV27 and J usage is TRBJ1-1; 7 bases are a match to TRBD1. Trimming cost V 8 bases and J 4 bases; bases outside gene matches: 13. CDR1 and CDR2 from the germline V gene are MNHEY and SMNVEV (reference sequence). The CDR3 is made up of 15 amino acids. The CDR3 reads CASQGGRGVATEAFF. The CDR3 DNA sequence: TGTGCCAGCCAGGGGGGGAGGGGAGTCGCCACTGAAGCTTTCTTT.

The gene calls are TRBV30 and TRBJ2-4, with D perhaps TRBD1 (5 bases). Gene TRBJ2-7 matches the end of the DNA better, so the J call may be wrong. This CDR3 has 15 residues. The germline gives CDR1 GTSNPN, CDR2 SVGIG (reference sequence). As DNA, the CDR3 is TGTGCCTGGAGTTTTGGAGCAGGGCAGTCCTACGAGCAGTACTTC. It translates to CAWSFGAGQSYEQYF.